Presented here are 9 T cell receptor beta chains from one specimen sequenced in a study of spatial heterogeneity in lung cancer. TCRdb reprocessed the 5' RACE reads via MiXCR and lists one record per CDR3 protein. The table records 20,000 to 30,000 distinct CDR3 sequences, roughly 6% of them present only once. The time point: blood at routine non-recurrence follow-up after resection. Frozen PBMC, nontumor lung or tumor provided whole RNA, which was sequenced unsorted. The sequences come from PBMCs, collected at follow-up. The receptors originated from a male donor with early-stage non-small cell lung cancer.

This clonotype has a count of ten or more. The CDR3 DNA follows: TGTGCCAGCAGCCCAGGTGGCAGTAGGAGCTCCTACAATGAGCAGTTCTTC. Its translation is CASSPGGSRSSYNEQFF. J is TRBJ2-1 and V is TRBV3-1; D gene unclear. V was trimmed by 4 bases and J by 0 bases, leaving 16 bases between them. The CDR3 has 17 amino acids. The germline V gene encodes CDR1 LGHDT and CDR2 YNNKEL (reference sequence).

In this sample, this clonotype turned up many times. The rearrangement links TRBV5-1 to TRBJ2-7; 8 nucleotides line up with TRBD1. Trimming at V came to 4 bases and at J to 0 bases, leaving 3 bases not matched to a gene. Germline CDR1 reads SGHRS; CDR2 reads YFSETQ. The CDR3 extends over 14 amino acids. The CDR3 sequence is CASSKTGGSYEQYV. As DNA, the CDR3 is TGCGCCAGCAGCAAAACAGGGGGCTCCTACGAGCAGTACGTC.

This clonotype was counted ten times or more. J is TRBJ2-7 and V is TRBV21-1; the table assigns TRBD2, which was not confirmed against the DNA. TRBV21-1 is reported as a pseudogene. The CDR3 sequence is 15 residues long. DNA of the CDR3: TGTGCCAGCATGAGTCCGGGACTTGGATACGAGTGGCAGTACGTC. As protein: CASMSPGLGYEWQYV.

This clonotype was seen at least ten times. The CDR3 region is CASSLDFGTDTQYF. DNA of the CDR3: TGTGCCAGCAGCTTAGATTTCGGCACAGATACGCAGTATTTT. The gene calls are TRBV7-2 and TRBJ2-3, with D hard to call. CDR1 and CDR2 (germline): SGHTA, FQGNSA. V was shortened by 1 base and J by 1 base, with 6 bases between the two germline ends. The CDR3 sequence is 14 residues long.

This clonotype was observed at least ten times. The chain links TRBV29-1 to TRBJ2-1; tentative D call: TRBD2 (5 bases). The CDR3 extends over 13 amino acids. Germline CDR1 reads SQVTM; CDR2 reads ANQGSEA. V dropped 4 bases and J dropped 5 bases, with 12 bases sitting between them. DNA for the CDR3: TGCAGCGTTGTGGGCGGGCCGCACAATGAGCAGTTCTTC. Translating gives CSVVGGPHNEQFF.

This clonotype turned up a few times. The chain joins TRBV6-2 or TRBV6-3 to TRBJ2-5; tentatively, D is TRBD1 (6 bases). CDR3 length: 16 amino acids. Looked up from germline, CDR1 is MNHEY and CDR2 is SVGEGT. Trimming stripped 0 bases from V and 5 bases from J, with 16 bases between. CDR3 in amino acids: CASSYSISGGWETQYF. Written as DNA, the CDR3 is TGTGCCAGCAGTTACTCGATATCTGGGGGCTGGGAGACCCAGTACTTC.

This clonotype was counted ten times or more. The chain employs TRBV18 and TRBJ2-7; no reliable D call. Germline lookup yields CDR1 KGHSH and CDR2 LQKENI. The CDR3 runs to 12 residues. Between the trimmed V and J ends, which lost 2 bases and 6 bases, there was a span of 8 bases. CDR3 DNA sequence: TGTGCCAGCTCACCAAGAAGTGGCGAGCAGTACGTC. Encoded protein: CASSPRSGEQYV.

This clonotype came up many times. The J gene is TRBJ1-5, the V gene TRBV23-1; TRBD1 aligns across 7 bases. TRBV23-1 is annotated as an ORF whose role is uncertain. The CDR3 loop spans 19 amino acids. V lost 6 bases, J lost 5 bases, and 22 bases stayed unmatched. The CDR3 DNA sequence: TGCGCCAGCAGAAGACAGGGTGGTCGGCCAGGACTCGGGGATCAGCCCCAGCATTTT. Encoded protein: CASRRQGGRPGLGDQPQHF.

This clonotype was found many times. The V gene is TRBV10-3, the J gene TRBJ2-2; 8 bases are shared with TRBD1. CDR3 size: 16 residues. The J segment lost 0 bases and the V segment lost 3 bases, leaving 3 bases of the junction unmatched. CDR1 ENHRY and CDR2 SYGVKD come from the germline V gene. The CDR3 coding sequence is TGTGCCATCAGTGACTCGACAGGGGCGAACACCGGGGAGCTGTTTTTT. As protein: CAISDSTGANTGELFF.